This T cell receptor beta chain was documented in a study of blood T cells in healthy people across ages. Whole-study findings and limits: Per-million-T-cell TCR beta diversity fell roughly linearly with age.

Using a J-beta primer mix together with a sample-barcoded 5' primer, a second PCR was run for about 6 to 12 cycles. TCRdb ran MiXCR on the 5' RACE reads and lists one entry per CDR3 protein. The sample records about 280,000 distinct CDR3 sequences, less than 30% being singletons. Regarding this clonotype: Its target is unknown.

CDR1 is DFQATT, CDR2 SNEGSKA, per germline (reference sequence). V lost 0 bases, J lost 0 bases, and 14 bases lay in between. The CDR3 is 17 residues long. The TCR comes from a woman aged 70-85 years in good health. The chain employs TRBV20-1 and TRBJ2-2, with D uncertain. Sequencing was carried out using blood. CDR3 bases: TGCAGTGCTAGAGAACCGGGTAGAGGCGCGAACACCGGGGAGCTGTTTTTT. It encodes CSAREPGRGANTGELFF.